A selection of T cell receptor beta chains follows, all from one sample in a study of glioma-infiltrating T cells. Using its own MiXCR run on the multiplex PCR reads, TCRdb lists one record per CDR3 protein. The repertoire holds 150,000 or so distinct CDR3 sequences, with about two fifths as singletons. The material sequenced was glioma tissue, nonneoplastic brain tissue, or PBMCs (not recorded which). The receptors originated from a human donor with low-grade glioma or glioblastoma, undergoing nonglioma brain surgery, or in good health (not recorded which). Each CDR3 is given with its conserved first and last residue. D genes are given only for firm matches. Rows may omit the clone size; those that give it use once, few, many or a size class.

TRBJ1-1 | - | TRBD1 | TRBV6-2/TRBV6-3 | CASSYTGVHTEAFF | TGTGCCAGCAGTTATACAGGGGTACACACTGAAGCTTTCTTT
TRBJ2-3 | few | TRBD1 | TRBV2 | CASSVGQGTDTQYF | TGTGCCAGCAGTGTAGGACAGGGGACAGATACGCAGTATTTT
TRBJ2-5 | few | TRBD2 | TRBV6-6 | CASSYSGAGGSQETQYF | TGTGCCAGCAGTTACTCGGGAGCGGGGGGTAGCCAAGAGACCCAGTACTTC
TRBJ1-4 | few | - | TRBV20-1 | CSATDPTNEKLFF | TGCAGTGCTACAGACCCAACTAATGAAAAACTGTTTTTT
TRBJ2-7 | few | - | TRBV20-1 | CSAREDFFQYF | TGCAGTGCTAGGGAGGACTTCTTCCAGTACTTC
TRBJ2-7 | few | TRBD2 | TRBV4-3 | CASSPLLAGAARGEQYF | TGCGCCAGCAGCCCTCTACTAGCGGGAGCGGCCAGGGGCGAGCAGTACTTC
TRBJ2-3 | - | TRBD2 | TRBV3-1 | CASSLSGREDTQYF | TGTGCCAGCAGCCTTAGCGGGAGAGAAGATACGCAGTATTTT
TRBJ1-5 | - | - | TRBV20-1 | CSAQGSNQPQHF | TGCAGTGCCCAGGGGAGCAATCAGCCCCAGCATTTT
TRBJ2-5 | many | - | TRBV6-1 | CASDGHLETQYF | TGTGCCAGCGACGGACATTTGGAGACCCAGTACTTC
TRBJ2-7 | - | - | TRBV6-2/TRBV6-3 | CASSSSGGLNAYEQYF | TGTGCCAGCAGTTCCTCGGGGGGCCTTAATGCCTACGAGCAGTACTTC
TRBJ1-6 | - | - | TRBV12-3/TRBV12-4 | CASSPEQTNSPLHF | TGTGCCAGCAGTCCAGAGCAGACTAATTCACCCCTCCACTTT